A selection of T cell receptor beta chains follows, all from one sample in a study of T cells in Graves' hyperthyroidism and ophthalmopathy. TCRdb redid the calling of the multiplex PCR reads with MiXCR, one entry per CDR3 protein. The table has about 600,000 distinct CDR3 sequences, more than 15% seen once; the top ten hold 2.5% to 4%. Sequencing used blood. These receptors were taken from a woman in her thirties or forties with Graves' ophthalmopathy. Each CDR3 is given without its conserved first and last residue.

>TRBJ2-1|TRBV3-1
ASSQERPNEQF
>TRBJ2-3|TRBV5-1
ASLGTSGLPSTDTQY
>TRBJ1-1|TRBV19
ASSISPLNTEAF
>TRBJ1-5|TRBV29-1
SVVRQTYSNQPQH
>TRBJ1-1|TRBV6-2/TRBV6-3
ASSNRASGTEAF
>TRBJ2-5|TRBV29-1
SVGVMHTSQETQY
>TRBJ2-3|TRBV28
ASSFSGRGLSTDTQY
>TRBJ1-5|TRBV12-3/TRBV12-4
ASRRHSQVNQPQH
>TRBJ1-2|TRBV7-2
ASSLEESKFDYGYT
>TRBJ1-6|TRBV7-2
ASSPGPYNSPLH
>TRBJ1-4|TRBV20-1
SARESFATNEKLF
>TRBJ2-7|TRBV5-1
ASSLEMVAGGSYEQY
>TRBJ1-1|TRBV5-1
ASSFAGEEGTEAF
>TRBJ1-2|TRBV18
ASSAGELDGYT
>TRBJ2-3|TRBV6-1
ASSVSKGPDTQY
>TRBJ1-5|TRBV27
ASSLRGGQPQH
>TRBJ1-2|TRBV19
ASSPDLDRILNYGYT
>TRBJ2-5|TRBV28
ASSPLGQGARTQY
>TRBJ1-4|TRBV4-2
ASSQDEPSLEKLF
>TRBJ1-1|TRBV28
ASNAGGRYTEAF
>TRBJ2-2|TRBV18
ASSPPGLASNTGELF
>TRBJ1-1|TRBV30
ACDRENEAF
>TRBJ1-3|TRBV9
ASSPRTGSGNTIY
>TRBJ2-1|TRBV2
ASSESNYWRAFPF
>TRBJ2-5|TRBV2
ASSPTSIPETQY
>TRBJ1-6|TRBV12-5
ASGLVGQGGGSSYNSPLH
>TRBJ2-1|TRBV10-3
AISETLGSEQF
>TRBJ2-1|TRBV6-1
ASSESASFYNEQF
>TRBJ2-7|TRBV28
ASSPSGQAIYEQY
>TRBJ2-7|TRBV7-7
ASSSSVGLAEQY
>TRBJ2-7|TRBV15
ATSRDRGVSYEQY
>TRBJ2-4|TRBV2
ASSQGAKNIQY